A selection of T cell receptor beta chains follows, all from one sample in a study of T cells after yellow fever vaccination. One entry per CDR3 protein results from TCRdb running MiXCR on the 5' RACE reads. The sample lists about 580,000 distinct CDR3 sequences, less than 20% occurring once. The sequenced sample was PBMCs, obtained about 5 days after the first yellow fever vaccination. The receptor source for this set is a man younger than 35 who received the YFV17D yellow fever vaccine. Each CDR3 is given with its conserved first and last residue. A D gene is named only where the DNA matches it firmly. Clone size is given for some rows only: seen once, a few or many times, or a class if the clone is expanded.

TRBV20-1	TRBJ1-6	-	few	15	CSARSRGTGNSPLHF	TGCAGTGCTAGATCGCGGGGAACGGGGAATTCACCCCTCCACTTT
TRBV12-3/TRBV12-4	TRBJ2-1	TRBD2	-	17	CASSFRLAGEIYNEQFF	TGTGCCAGCAGTTTTCGGCTAGCGGGGGAGATCTACAATGAGCAGTTCTTC
TRBV6-2/TRBV6-3	TRBJ1-2	TRBD1	few	13	CASRTTGKGGYTF	TGTGCCAGCAGAACGACAGGGAAGGGCGGCTACACCTTC
TRBV24-1	TRBJ2-3	TRBD2	few	15	CAIAGAGGPGDTQYF	TGTGCCATCGCTGGGGCGGGGGGGCCTGGAGATACGCAGTATTTT
TRBV19	TRBJ1-5	-	few	15	CASSIGGGRDQPQHF	TGTGCCAGTAGTATCGGTGGTGGGAGGGATCAGCCCCAGCATTTT
TRBV20-1	TRBJ1-2	-	-	11	CSAMTGYGYTF	TGCAGTGCCATGACAGGATATGGCTACACCTTC
TRBV11-3	TRBJ1-3	-	few	15	CASTPGRYSGNTIYF	TGTGCCAGCACACCCGGACGGTACTCTGGAAACACCATATATTTT
TRBV3-1	TRBJ2-7	-	many	14	CASSQVPASYEQYF	TGTGCCAGCAGCCAAGTTCCGGCCTCCTACGAGCAGTACTTC
TRBV12-3/TRBV12-4	TRBJ2-3	-	once	14	CASSPRGKADAQYF	TGTGCCAGCAGCCCCAGGGGAAAGGCAGATGCGCAGTATTTT
TRBV7-3	TRBJ2-5	-	-	14	CASSPMGAPETQYF	TGTGCCAGCAGCCCCATGGGGGCCCCAGAGACCCAGTACTTC
TRBV14	TRBJ2-5	-	few	14	CASSARTERETQYF	TGTGCCAGCAGCGCCCGGACAGAGCGGGAGACCCAGTACTTC
TRBV27	TRBJ1-1	-	few	14	CASSSQGRDTEAFF	TGTGCCAGTTCGAGCCAGGGGCGCGACACTGAAGCTTTCTTT
TRBV4-2	TRBJ2-1	TRBD2	few	19	CASSPRTSGGSSSYNEQFF	TGTGCCAGCAGCCCTAGGACTAGCGGGGGGTCCAGCTCCTACAATGAGCAGTTCTTC
TRBV10-2	TRBJ1-5	-	-	14	CASSEHGSEQPQHF	TGCGCCAGCAGTGAGCACGGGTCGGAACAGCCCCAGCATTTT
TRBV4-1	TRBJ2-7	-	few	17	CASSQDRVRPVRHEQYF	TGCGCCAGCAGCCAAGATCGAGTCAGGCCGGTTCGGCACGAGCAGTACTTC
TRBV4-1	TRBJ2-1	TRBD2	-	15	CASSLTPGLVNEQFF	TGCGCCAGCAGCCTCACACCGGGACTAGTAAATGAGCAGTTCTTC
TRBV9	TRBJ2-3	-	many	16	CASSGEMDPRTDTQYF	TGTGCCAGCAGCGGGGAGATGGACCCAAGGACAGATACGCAGTATTTT
TRBV4-2	TRBJ2-5	TRBD1	-	17	CASSQARKDRGLETQYF	TGTGCCAGCAGCCAAGCCCGCAAGGACAGGGGGCTAGAGACCCAGTACTTC
TRBV20-1	TRBJ2-5	TRBD1	many	12	CSAPDRGETQYF	TGCAGTGCTCCGGACAGGGGAGAGACCCAGTACTTC
TRBV12-3/TRBV12-4	TRBJ2-1	-	few	13	CASSKRTANEQFF	TGTGCCAGCAGTAAAAGGACAGCAAATGAGCAGTTCTTC
TRBV4-1	TRBJ2-3	-	few	13	CATARTLEDTQYF	TGCGCCACCGCCCGAACTCTTGAGGATACGCAGTATTTT
TRBV2	TRBJ2-4	-	-	14	CASNRVLDKNIQYF	TGTGCCAGCAACAGGGTGTTGGACAAAAACATTCAGTACTTC
TRBV5-1	TRBJ1-5	-	-	14	CASSLGHGNQPQHF	TGCGCCAGCAGCTTAGGTCACGGAAATCAGCCCCAGCATTTT
TRBV5-1	TRBJ2-1	-	many	14	CASSWTGPYNEQFF	TGCGCCAGCAGTTGGACGGGGCCCTACAATGAGCAGTTCTTC
TRBV20-1	TRBJ2-1	-	once	17	CSALRGQKVSSYNEQFF	TGCAGTGCTCTCCGAGGACAGAAGGTGAGCTCCTACAATGAGCAGTTCTTC
TRBV20-1	TRBJ2-3	-	-	14	CSANKPRGADTQYF	TGCAGTGCCAATAAACCCAGGGGGGCGGATACGCAGTATTTT
TRBV6-5	TRBJ2-2	-	-	15	CASSFQGTNTGELFF	TGTGCCAGCAGTTTCCAGGGGACGAACACCGGGGAGCTGTTTTTT
TRBV5-1	TRBJ2-5	TRBD1	few	14	CASSLDRARETQYF	TGTGCCAGTAGCTTGGACAGGGCCAGGGAGACCCAGTACTTC
TRBV15	TRBJ1-2	TRBD1	few	15	CATSRGQTGGDGYTF	TGTGCCACCAGCAGAGGCCAAACAGGGGGCGATGGCTACACCTTC
TRBV15	TRBJ1-2	-	-	13	CATSREKGYGYTF	TGTGCCACCAGCAGAGAAAAGGGCTATGGCTACACCTTC
TRBV15	TRBJ2-3	TRBD1	-	17	CATSIMLAGQGTDTQYF	TGTGCCACCAGCATTATGCTGGCAGGACAGGGCACAGATACGCAGTATTTT
TRBV29-1	TRBJ2-1	TRBD2	few	14	CSVEGLAIYNEQFF	TGCAGCGTGGAGGGACTAGCGATTTACAATGAGCAGTTCTTC
TRBV5-1	TRBJ2-1	-	-	13	CASSLLTWDEQFF	TGCGCCAGCAGCCTCCTGACCTGGGATGAGCAGTTCTTC
TRBV7-3	TRBJ2-1	-	few	17	CASSLIPRGDSYNEQFF	TGTGCCAGCAGCTTAATACCCCGGGGCGACTCCTACAATGAGCAGTTCTTC
TRBV7-3	TRBJ2-3	-	many	15	CASSPNGHLTDTQYF	TGTGCCAGCAGCCCTAACGGACATCTCACAGATACGCAGTATTTT
TRBV7-9	TRBJ1-1	-	-	12	CASSLLTLRAFF	TGTGCCAGCAGTCTCCTTACCCTCCGGGCTTTCTTT
TRBV9	TRBJ1-2	-	-	14	CASNGPDEFLGYTF	TGTGCCAGTAACGGGCCGGACGAGTTCCTTGGCTACACCTTC
TRBV11-2	TRBJ2-4	TRBD2	-	16	CASGLAGDLAKNIQYF	TGTGCCAGCGGACTAGCGGGGGATCTAGCCAAAAACATTCAGTACTTC
TRBV12-3/TRBV12-4	TRBJ1-4	-	few	16	CASSLPGRGMTEKLFF	TGTGCCAGCAGTTTACCGGGGAGAGGGATGACTGAAAAACTGTTTTTT
TRBV2	TRBJ2-7	-	-	12	CASSESFYEQYF	TGTGCCAGCAGTGAATCGTTCTACGAGCAGTACTTC
TRBV10-2	TRBJ2-3	-	few	15	CATTLTRLSTDTQYF	TGCGCCACCACACTTACTAGACTTAGCACAGATACGCAGTATTTT
TRBV4-1	TRBJ2-5	TRBD2	-	17	CASSQPRDLAGEETQYF	TGCGCCAGCAGCCAACCAAGAGACTTAGCGGGGGAGGAGACCCAGTACTTC
TRBV28	TRBJ1-6	TRBD1	-	12	CATGQANPPLHF	TGTGCCACTGGACAGGCGAATCCACCCCTCCACTTT
TRBV2	TRBJ1-2	-	few	14	CATSSEGFNYGYTF	TGTGCCACCTCCTCCGAAGGATTTAACTATGGCTACACCTTC
TRBV12-3/TRBV12-4	TRBJ2-7	TRBD1	-	14	CASSLRDRDYGQYF	TGTGCCAGCAGTCTGCGGGACAGGGACTACGGGCAGTACTTC
TRBV4-2	TRBJ2-7	-	few	14	CASSQVSGVVEQYF	TGTGCCAGCAGCCAAGTATCTGGGGTAGTGGAGCAGTACTTC
TRBV5-1	TRBJ2-2	-	-	16	CASSLAPGWEAGELFF	TGCGCCAGCAGCTTGGCCCCGGGATGGGAGGCCGGGGAGCTGTTTTTT
TRBV24-1	TRBJ2-2	-	few	15	CATSEGAANTGELFF	TGTGCCACCAGTGAGGGGGCGGCGAACACCGGGGAGCTGTTTTTT
TRBV5-1	TRBJ2-3	-	-	15	CASSFRETSTDTQYF	TGCGCCAGCAGCTTCAGGGAGACAAGCACAGATACGCAGTATTTT
TRBV12-3/TRBV12-4	TRBJ1-6	TRBD1	few	15	CASSFRGQVNSPLHF	TGTGCCAGCAGTTTCCGGGGACAGGTGAATTCACCCCTCCACTTT
TRBV5-1	TRBJ2-7	TRBD1	few	13	CASSLTGAGEQYF	TGCGCCAGCAGCTTGACAGGGGCAGGCGAGCAGTACTTC
TRBV7-2	TRBJ2-3	TRBD2	once	14	CASSPSGGRDTQYF	TGTGCCAGCAGCCCAAGCGGGGGGCGAGATACGCAGTATTTT
TRBV4-1	TRBJ1-2	-	-	13	CASSQGASYGYTF	TGCGCCAGCAGCCAAGGAGCGAGTTATGGCTACACCTTC